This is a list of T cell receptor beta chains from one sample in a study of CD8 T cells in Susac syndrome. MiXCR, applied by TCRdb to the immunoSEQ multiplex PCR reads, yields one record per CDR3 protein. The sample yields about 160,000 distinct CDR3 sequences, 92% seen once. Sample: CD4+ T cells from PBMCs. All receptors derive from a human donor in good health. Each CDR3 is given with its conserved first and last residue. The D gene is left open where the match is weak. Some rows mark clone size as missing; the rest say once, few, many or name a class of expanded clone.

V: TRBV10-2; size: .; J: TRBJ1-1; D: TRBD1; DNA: TGCGCCATAGGGACAGGGAACACTGAAGCTTTCTTT; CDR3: CAIGTGNTEAFF
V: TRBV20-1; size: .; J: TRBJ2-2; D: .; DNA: TGCAGTGCCTATAGCGGAAACGGGGAGCTGTTTTTT; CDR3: CSAYSGNGELFF
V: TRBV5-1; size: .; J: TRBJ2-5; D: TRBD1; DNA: TGCGCCAGCAGCTTGGTAGGACAGGGGTATCAAGAGACCCAGTACTTC; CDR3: CASSLVGQGYQETQYF
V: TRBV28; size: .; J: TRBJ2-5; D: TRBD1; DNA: TGTGCCAGCACCGGGACAGCGTTGAAGACCCAGTACTTC; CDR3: CASTGTALKTQYF
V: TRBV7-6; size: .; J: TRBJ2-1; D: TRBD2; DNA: TGTGCCAGCAGCTTAGCGCCTGGGACTAGCGGGGGGGGCAATGAGCAGTTCTTC; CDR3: CASSLAPGTSGGGNEQFF
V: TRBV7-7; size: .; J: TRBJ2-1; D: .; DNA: TGTGCTAGCAGCCGGGGACACGACAATGAGCAGTTCTTC; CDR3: CASSRGHDNEQFF
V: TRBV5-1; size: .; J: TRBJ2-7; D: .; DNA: TGCGCCAGCAGCCCCGGGACCGCTGGAACCGAGCAGTACTTC; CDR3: CASSPGTAGTEQYF
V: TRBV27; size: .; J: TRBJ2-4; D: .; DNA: TGTGCCAGCAGCTCCGATCAGGGGGGGATAACCAAAAACATTCAGTACTTC; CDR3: CASSSDQGGITKNIQYF
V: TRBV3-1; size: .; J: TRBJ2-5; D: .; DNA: TGTGCCAGCAGTCGAAGAGGGGCCTCCCAAGAGACCCAGTACTTC; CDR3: CASSRRGASQETQYF
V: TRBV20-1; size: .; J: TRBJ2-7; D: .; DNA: TGCAGTGCCAGGAGGGACAGCTACGAGCAGTACTTC; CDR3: CSARRDSYEQYF
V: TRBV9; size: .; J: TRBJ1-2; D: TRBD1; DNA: TGTGCCAGCAGCGTAGGAGAACAGGGGCATGGCTACACCTTC; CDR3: CASSVGEQGHGYTF
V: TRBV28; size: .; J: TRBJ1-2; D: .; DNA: TGTGCCAGCAGGACCGATTTTCAGGGCGGCTACACCTTC; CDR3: CASRTDFQGGYTF
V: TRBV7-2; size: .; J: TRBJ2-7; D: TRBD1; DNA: TGTGCCAGCACCCCCATCCCGGGACAGGGGGTTCCCTACGAGCAGTACTTC; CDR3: CASTPIPGQGVPYEQYF
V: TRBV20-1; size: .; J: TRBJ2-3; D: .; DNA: TGCAGTGCTAGAGATTTAGGGAGCACAGATACGCAGTATTTT; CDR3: CSARDLGSTDTQYF
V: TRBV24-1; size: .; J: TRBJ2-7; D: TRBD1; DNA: TGTGCCACCAGTGAATGGGACAGTTCCTACGAGCAGTACTTC; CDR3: CATSEWDSSYEQYF
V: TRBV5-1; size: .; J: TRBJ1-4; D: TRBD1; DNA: TGCGCCAGCAGCTTGATGGGACAGGGGGTAGAAAAACTGTTTTTT; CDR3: CASSLMGQGVEKLFF
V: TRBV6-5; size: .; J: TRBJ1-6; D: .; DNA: TGTGCCAGCAGTAGATGGCTCTCACCCCTCCACTTT; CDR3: CASSRWLSPLHF
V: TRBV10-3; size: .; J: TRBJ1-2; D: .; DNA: TGTGCCATCAGTGGGGGCAGGGCCTATGGCTACACCTTC; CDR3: CAISGGRAYGYTF
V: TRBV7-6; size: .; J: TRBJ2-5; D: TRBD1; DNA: TGTGCCAGCAGCCCAGGGGGAGTGGAGACCCAGTACTTC; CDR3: CASSPGGVETQYF
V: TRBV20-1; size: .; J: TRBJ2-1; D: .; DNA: TGCAGTGCGGGGCGGACAACGGAGCAGTTCTTC; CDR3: CSAGRTTEQFF
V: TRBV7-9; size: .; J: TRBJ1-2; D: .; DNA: TGTGCCAGCAGCTCAATCCCAGGGGCTGAGGGTGGCTACACCTTC; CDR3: CASSSIPGAEGGYTF
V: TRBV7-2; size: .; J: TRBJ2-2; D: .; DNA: TGTGCCAGCAGCTGGGGACACTCGAACACCGGGGAGCTGTTTTTT; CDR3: CASSWGHSNTGELFF
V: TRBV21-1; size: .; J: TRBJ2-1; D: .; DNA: TGTGCCAGCAGCAACCCTAGCGGGAGCTCCTACAATGAGCAGTTCTTC; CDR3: CASSNPSGSSYNEQFF
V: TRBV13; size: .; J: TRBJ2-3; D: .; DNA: TGTGCCAGCAGCTTACGTAGCGGTGCTGGCACAGATACGCAGTATTTT; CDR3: CASSLRSGAGTDTQYF
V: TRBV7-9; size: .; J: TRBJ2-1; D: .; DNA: TGTGCCAGCACGACCGGGGGTTCTCAACATGAGCAGTTCTTC; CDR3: CASTTGGSQHEQFF
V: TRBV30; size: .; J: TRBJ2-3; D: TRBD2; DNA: TGTGCCTGGAGTCGTCTAGCGGGGGGCGGCACAGATACGCAGTATTTT; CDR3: CAWSRLAGGGTDTQYF
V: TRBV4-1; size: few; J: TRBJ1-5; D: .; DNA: TGCGCCAGCAGCCAAAACACAGGGATCGGTCAGCCCCAGCATTTT; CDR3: CASSQNTGIGQPQHF
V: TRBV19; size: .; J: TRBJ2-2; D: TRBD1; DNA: TGTGCCAGTAGAACAGGGGGCTCGAACGGGGAGCTGTTTTTT; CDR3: CASRTGGSNGELFF